The 17 T cell receptor beta chains given below trace back to one sample, sequenced in a study of blood T cells in healthy people across ages. Together with a sample-barcoded 5' primer, a J-beta primer mix was included in a second PCR lasting about 7 to 12 cycles. TCRdb re-derived calls from the 5' RACE reads in MiXCR, one entry per CDR3 protein. The data contain approximately 900,000 distinct CDR3 sequences, 25% to 35% of them seen just once; the ten biggest clones take up more than 8.5%. The sample also formed part of further work on T cells of mothers and their children.

The sequenced sample consisted of blood. These TCRs come from a woman aged 40 to 50 in good health.

The chain links TRBV12-3 or TRBV12-4 to TRBJ1-1; D remains ambiguous. V was shortened by 2 bases and J by 4 bases, with 8 bases between the two germline ends. This CDR3 has 13 residues. The CDR3, as DNA: TGTGCCAGCAGTTTAAGTAAAGGCACTGAAGCTTTCTTT. As protein: CASSLSKGTEAFF.

This clonotype was detected many times. The chain is built from TRBV6-2 or TRBV6-3 and TRBJ2-1; 15 bases line up with TRBD2. The V gene end was trimmed by 8 bases and the J gene end by 6 bases; junction bases not matched to a gene: 2. Germline assignment: CDR1 MNHEY and CDR2 SVGEGT. The CDR3 loop spans 14 amino acids. The CDR3 loop reads CASRTSGGANEQFF. The CDR3, as DNA: TGTGCCAGCCGGACTAGCGGGGGGGCCAATGAGCAGTTCTTC.

The rearrangement uses TRBV7-6 and TRBJ2-7; TRBD1 might be the D (6 bases). Germline V gene data show CDR1 as SGHVS and CDR2 as FNYEAQ. The V end was cut by 4 bases, the J end by 4 bases, with 29 bases between. This CDR3 comprises 19 residues. The CDR3 sequence is CASSSTVRGELTALYEQYF. As DNA, the CDR3 is TGTGCCAGCAGCTCCACGGTCAGGGGAGAGCTCACGGCCCTTTACGAGCAGTACTTC.

This clonotype was observed a handful of times. The CDR3 protein is CASSLSGQGAFETQYF. CDR3 DNA sequence: TGTGCCAGCAGCTTGTCGGGACAGGGGGCTTTTGAGACCCAGTACTTC. This chain joins TRBV7-2 and TRBJ2-5; TRBD1 aligns across 12 bases. CDR1 is SGHTA and CDR2 is FQGNSA in the germline V gene. The CDR3 loop spans 16 amino acids. V was pared by 3 bases and J by 5 bases, with 7 bases of the junction left unmatched.

The chain carries TRBV2 and TRBJ2-4; D unresolved. V dropped 0 bases and J dropped 0 bases, with 12 bases sitting between them. CDR1 and CDR2 from the germline V gene are SNHLY and FYNNEI. The CDR3 sequence is 17 residues long. CDR3 nucleotide sequence: TGTGCCAGCAGTGAAGCGTTTCAGAGTCTAGCCAAAAACATTCAGTACTTC. This gives the protein CASSEAFQSLAKNIQYF.

A word on this clonotype: This may come from a read error, since a much larger clone is one base off. The genes are TRBV12-3 or TRBV12-4 and TRBJ2-7, with unresolved D. Between the trimmed V and J ends, which lost 4 bases and 2 bases, there was a span of 12 bases. This CDR3 is 14 amino acids long. CDR3 bases: TGTGCCAGCAGTTGCGGTAAATTACCCTACGAGCAGTACTTC. Protein sequence: CASSCGKLPYEQYF.

This clonotype was seen at least ten times. This chain uses TRBV20-1 with TRBJ2-1; D not certain. Germline CDR1 is DFQATT and CDR2 is SNEGSKA (reference sequence). The V end was cut by 0 bases, the J end by 6 bases, with 9 bases between. CDR3 length: 13 amino acids. The DNA of the CDR3 is TGCAGTGCTAGAGATGTGCAGCCCAATGAGCAGTTCTTC. This translates into CSARDVQPNEQFF.

This clonotype has only one observation. The rearrangement joins TRBV9 to TRBJ1-1; D possibly corresponds to TRBD1 (5 bases). The V gene's germline CDR1 is SGDLS and CDR2 YYNGEE. Trimming removed 2 bases at V and 3 bases at J, with 11 bases between. The CDR3 is made up of 14 amino acids. DNA for the CDR3: TGTGCCAGCAGCGTTCTACAGGAGGACACTGAAGCTTTCTTT. Protein sequence: CASSVLQEDTEAFF. Combining the CDR3 with reference TRBV9 and TRBJ1-1 gives the whole variable domain DSGVTQTPKHLITATGQRVTLRCSPRSGDLSVYWYQQSLDQGLQFLIQYYNGEERAKGNILERFSAQQFPDLHSELNLSSLELGDSALYFCASSVLQEDTEAFFGQGTRLTVV.

The DNA for the CDR3 is TGCGCCAGCAGCGGGATAGCGGGGGGACAAGAGACCCAGTACTTC. This encodes CASSGIAGGQETQYF. V is TRBV5-1 and J is TRBJ2-5, with 10 nucleotides matching TRBD2. With V trimmed by 4 bases and J by 2 bases, 5 bases remained unmatched. This CDR3 is 15 amino acids long. Germline CDR1 is SGHRS and CDR2 is YFSETQ. Filled out from reference TRBV5-1 and TRBJ2-5, the complete variable domain reads KAGVTQTPRYLIKTRGQQVTLSCSPISGHRSVSWYQQTPGQGLQFLFEYFSETQRNKGNFPGRFSGRQFSNSRSEMNVSTLELGDSALYLCASSGIAGGQETQYFGPGTRLLVL.

This clonotype was detected only a few times. In DNA, the CDR3 is TGTGCCAGCAGTTTACGGACAGGGGTGGTTGGTGAGCAGTTCTTC. Its protein is CASSLRTGVVGEQFF. The chain carries TRBV12-3 or TRBV12-4 and TRBJ2-1, with 9 bases fitting TRBD1. J gave up 9 bases and V 2 bases, and 8 bases lay outside the gene matches. The CDR3 has 15 amino acids.

The V gene is TRBV5-8, the J gene TRBJ2-2; possibly TRBD1 for D (5 bases). V gave up 4 bases and J gave up 2 bases, with 15 bases separating them. From germline, CDR1 is SGHTS and CDR2 YDEGEE. The CDR3 runs to 16 residues. This CDR3 is CASSPKGYRNTGELFF. The CDR3 bases are TGTGCCAGCAGCCCGAAGGGGTACCGAAACACCGGGGAGCTGTTTTTT.

V and J are TRBV28 and TRBJ2-5; a possible D gene is TRBD1 (5 bases). V dropped 5 bases and J dropped 5 bases, with 15 bases sitting between them. Germline CDR1 and CDR2: MDHEN and SYDVKM. The CDR3 spans 14 residues. The CDR3, as DNA: TGTGCCAGCAGTCCTCGCTCAGGGTTGGAGACCCAGTACTTC. It translates to CASSPRSGLETQYF.

This chain joins TRBV7-3 and TRBJ2-1, with 7 nucleotides matching TRBD2. CDR1 SGHTA and CDR2 FQGTGA come from the germline V gene. V lost 9 bases and J lost 4; bases outside the gene matches: 12. The CDR3 runs 15 residues. The CDR3 coding sequence is TGTGCCAGTAGCCCCAATGGGGGGGTTTACAATGAGCAGTTCTTC. Protein product: CASSPNGGVYNEQFF.

Details on this clonotype: Given a much more abundant clone one base away, this may be a read error. The V and J genes are TRBV5-4 and TRBJ1-2; D call uncertain. The CDR3 has 15 residues. CDR1 and CDR2 from the germline V gene are SGHNT and YYREEE (reference sequence). V shed 0 bases and J shed 3 bases, with 12 bases lying between them. CDR3 nucleotide sequence: TGTGCCAGCAGCTTGGTGGCGGGGTTGGACTATGGCTACACCTTC. Translation: CASSLVAGLDYGYTF.

This chain joins TRBV19 and TRBJ2-7; tentative D call: TRBD1 (5 bases). V dropped 5 bases and J dropped 3 bases, with 14 bases sitting between them. Germline CDR1 reads LNHDA; CDR2 reads SQIVND (reference sequence). CDR3 size: 14 residues. The CDR3 DNA follows: TGTGCCAGTAGTCCGAGCGACAGAAGCTACGAGCAGTACTTC. Translation: CASSPSDRSYEQYF.

The chain combines TRBV5-6 with TRBJ1-1; TRBD1 is a possible D gene (6 bases). CDR1 SGHDT and CDR2 YYEEEE come from the germline V gene. CDR3 length equals 13 residues. The V end was cut by 2 bases, the J end by 8 bases, with 13 bases between. The CDR3 reads CASSLQQGWEAFF. The CDR3 nucleotides read TGTGCCAGCAGCTTACAACAGGGATGGGAAGCTTTCTTT.

Worth noting for this clonotype: This sequence may be a read error, since a much larger clone differs from it by one base. The chain links TRBV2 to TRBJ2-2; 9 positions match TRBD2. The germline CDR1 and CDR2 sequences are SNHLY and FYNNEI. There are 14 residues in the CDR3. CDR3 in amino acids: CASSERLAAGERFF. The CDR3 coding sequence is TGTGCCAGCAGTGAAAGACTAGCGGCCGGGGAGCGGTTTTTT.